This passage covers 5 T cell receptor beta chains from one sample sequenced in a study of regulatory T cells in long-lasting Graves disease. Arm-PCR of CDR3 regions and iRepertoire HTBI primers were the basis on which TCR beta libraries were built. TCRdb reanalysed the multiplex PCR reads using MiXCR and keeps one entry per CDR3 protein. The sample includes more than 450,000 distinct CDR3 sequences, 12% of them seen just once. Time point: newly diagnosed GD, antithyroid drugs for less than 3 months. From PBMCs, RNA was extracted and then used to make the TCR library. The same sample was also used in a study of T cells in Graves' hyperthyroidism and ophthalmopathy.

The sequencing used peripheral blood mononuclear cells (PBMCs), collected at new diagnosis, from a patient treated with antithyroid drugs. These receptors all stem from a woman in her thirties with Graves disease.

This clonotype came up many times. This CDR3 reads CSVEQSITDTQYF. The CDR3 DNA follows: TGCAGCGTTGAACAGAGCATCACAGATACGCAGTATTTT. This chain connects TRBV29-1 to TRBJ2-3; no clear D. V was trimmed by 2 bases and J by 2 bases, leaving 8 bases between them. CDR1 SQVTM and CDR2 ANQGSEA come from the germline V gene. There are 13 residues in the CDR3.

This clonotype occurred many times. This sequence joins TRBV6-1 and TRBJ1-4, with D perhaps matching TRBD1 (6 bases). The V end lost 8 bases, the J end lost 3 bases, and 19 bases lay between the germline ends. In germline, CDR1 is MNHNS, CDR2 SASEGT. This CDR3 comprises 16 residues. CDR3 residues: CASAPMGALANEKLFF. The CDR3 nucleotides are TGTGCCAGCGCTCCGATGGGGGCGTTGGCTAATGAAAAACTGTTTTTT.

This clonotype was counted a few times. The V call is TRBV7-2, the J call TRBJ2-1; D not certain. Trimming took off 1 base at V and 6 bases at J, with 13 bases between the two ends. Germline lookup yields CDR1 SGHTA and CDR2 FQGNSA. There are 15 residues in the CDR3. CDR3 sequence reads: CASSLVASRANEQFF. CDR3 nucleotides: TGTGCCAGCAGCTTAGTTGCTAGTCGGGCCAATGAGCAGTTCTTC.

The rearrangement links TRBV18 to TRBJ2-7, with D maybe TRBD1 (6 bases). In germline, CDR1 is KGHSH, CDR2 LQKENI. The ends were cut back, 5 bases at V and 7 bases at J, with 18 bases in the middle. The CDR3 is 14 amino acids. CDR3 loop: CASSFPGTSREQYF. CDR3 DNA sequence: TGTGCCAGCTCATTCCCCGGGACATCGCGGGAGCAGTACTTC.

By share, this clonotype counts as large (0.1 to 1%). The rearrangement joins TRBV20-1 to TRBJ2-5; 11 bases map to TRBD2. The J call may be incorrect, as the DNA end agrees better with TRBJ2-7. The CDR3 consists of 17 residues. Germline V gives CDR1 DFQATT, CDR2 SNEGSKA (reference sequence). The CDR3 here is CSAQGLAGPIVTYEQYF. For the CDR3, the DNA is TGCAGTGCTCAAGGACTAGCGGGCCCGATAGTTACTTACGAGCAGTACTTC.